These 8 T cell receptor beta chains were sequenced from one sample in a study of blood T cells in healthy people across ages. Alongside a J-beta primer mix, a sample-barcoded 5' primer served in a second PCR lasting about 7 to 12 cycles. One entry per CDR3 protein, called by TCRdb with MiXCR from the 5' RACE reads. The repertoire has approximately 800,000 distinct CDR3 sequences, around 68% of them found once; the top ten carry roughly 25%. Sequenced input: blood. The receptors were sampled from a man between 25 and 39 years old in good health.

The chain employs TRBV20-1 and TRBJ2-3; D is perhaps TRBD2 (5 bases). The V and J ends lost 4 bases and 2 bases respectively, with 16 bases between them. This CDR3 region has 15 residues. The germline CDR1 and CDR2 sequences are DFQATT and SNEGSKA (reference sequence). The CDR3 reads CSATKDGGFTDTQYF. CDR3 bases: TGCAGTGCTACAAAGGACGGAGGCTTCACAGATACGCAGTATTTT.

In this sample, this clonotype turned up a few times. V is TRBV4-3 and J is TRBJ1-6; the match to TRBD1 covers 10 bases. CDR1 is LGHNA and CDR2 is YSLEER in the germline V gene. Germline trimming cut 4 bases from V and 9 bases from J; bases unmatched to any gene: 3. The length of the CDR3 is 14 residues. The CDR3 DNA reads TGCGCCAGCAGCCCGTGGACAGGGGGTTCACCCCTCCACTTT. Its protein product is CASSPWTGGSPLHF.

The gene calls are TRBV28 and TRBJ1-4; D gene unclear. The V gene's germline CDR1 is MDHEN and CDR2 SYDVKM. The CDR3 extends over 15 amino acids. The germline V and J ends were trimmed by 3 bases and 0 bases, with 8 bases remaining between them. The CDR3 sequence: CASSFRKATNEKLFF. The CDR3 nucleotides read TGTGCCAGCAGTTTTAGGAAGGCAACTAATGAAAAACTGTTTTTT.

In its sample, this clonotype was seen a few times. The rearrangement joins TRBV7-3 to TRBJ2-3; 10 positions agree with TRBD1. Germline CDR1 and CDR2: SGHTA and FQGTGA. V lost 4 bases and J lost 2; bases outside the gene matches: 3. CDR3 length: 15 residues. In nucleotides, the CDR3 is TGTGCCAGCAGCTCTGGGACAGGGGTCACAGATACGCAGTATTTT. Translating gives CASSSGTGVTDTQYF.

This clonotype has only one observation. V and J are TRBV10-3 and TRBJ2-1, with 11 bases fitting TRBD2. This CDR3 has 18 amino acids. Germline lookup yields CDR1 ENHRY and CDR2 SYGVKD. Trimming at V came to 2 bases and at J to 0 bases, leaving 6 bases not matched to a gene. CDR3 bases: TGTGCCATCAGTGAGGAACTAGCGGGGGCCCGCTCCTACAATGAGCAGTTCTTC. This codes for CAISEELAGARSYNEQFF.

A few counts support this clonotype. V gene TRBV5-1 combines with J gene TRBJ2-5; 11 bases fit TRBD2. V lost 0 bases to trimming and J lost 9 bases; unmatched junction nucleotides: 7. This CDR3 has 15 amino acids. Germline V gene sequence: CDR1 SGHRS, CDR2 YFSETQ. CDR3 sequence reads: CASSLGLAGPKAQYF. The CDR3 nucleotides read TGCGCCAGCAGCTTGGGACTAGCGGGGCCGAAGGCCCAGTACTTC. Looking up the rest from reference TRBV5-1 and TRBJ2-5 gives the full variable domain: KAGVTQTPRYLIKTRGQQVTLSCSPISGHRSVSWYQQTPGQGLQFLFEYFSETQRNKGNFPGRFSGRQFSNSRSEMNVSTLELGDSALYLCASSLGLAGPKAQYFGPGTRLLVL.

Only a few counts were recorded for this clonotype. The chain joins TRBV5-1 to TRBJ2-5; tentatively, D is TRBD1 (5 bases). Germline assignment: CDR1 SGHRS and CDR2 YFSETQ. This CDR3 has 14 residues. Trimming pared 0 bases from V and 5 bases from J, leaving 11 bases between. The CDR3 sequence: CASSLGQRRETQYF. The CDR3 DNA sequence: TGCGCCAGCAGCTTGGGACAGAGAAGGGAGACCCAGTACTTC.

A word on this clonotype: The junction shows a germline mismatch at one end, possibly a read error. The V call is TRBV7-9, the J call TRBJ1-6; a weak D match, TRBD1 (6 bases). The V gene's germline CDR1 is SEHNR and CDR2 FQNEAQ (reference sequence). This CDR3 region has 13 residues. The CDR3 DNA follows: TGTACCAGCGGGCGGACAGAAATTGAACCCCTCCACTTT. This sequence encodes CTSGRTEIEPLHF.